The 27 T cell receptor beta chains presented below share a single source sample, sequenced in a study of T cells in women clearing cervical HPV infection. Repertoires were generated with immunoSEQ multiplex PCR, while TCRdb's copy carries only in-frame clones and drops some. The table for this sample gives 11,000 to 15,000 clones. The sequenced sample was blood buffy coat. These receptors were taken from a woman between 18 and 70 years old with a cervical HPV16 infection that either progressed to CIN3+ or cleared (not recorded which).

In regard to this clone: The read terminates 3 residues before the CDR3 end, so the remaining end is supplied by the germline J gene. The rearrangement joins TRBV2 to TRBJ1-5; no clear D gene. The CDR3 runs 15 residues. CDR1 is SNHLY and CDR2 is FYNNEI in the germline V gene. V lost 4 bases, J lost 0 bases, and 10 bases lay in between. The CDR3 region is CASSGSGYSNQPQHF. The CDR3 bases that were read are TGTGCCAGCAGTGGATCCGGTTATAGCAATCAGCCC.

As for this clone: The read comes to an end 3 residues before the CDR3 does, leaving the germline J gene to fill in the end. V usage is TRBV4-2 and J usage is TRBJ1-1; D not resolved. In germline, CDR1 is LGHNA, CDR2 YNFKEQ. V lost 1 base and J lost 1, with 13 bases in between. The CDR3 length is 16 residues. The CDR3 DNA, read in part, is TGTGCCAGCAGCCAAGGCGGAGCCAGTCAGAACACTGAA. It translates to CASSQGGASQNTE. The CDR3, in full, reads CASSQGGASQNTEAFF.

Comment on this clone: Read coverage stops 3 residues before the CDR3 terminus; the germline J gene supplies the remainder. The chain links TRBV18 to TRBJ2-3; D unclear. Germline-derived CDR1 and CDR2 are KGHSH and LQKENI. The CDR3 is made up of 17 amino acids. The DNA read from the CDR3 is TGTGCCAGCTCAGGCAAACCGCAGGCAGACCCACATCAGCCG. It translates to CASSGKPQADPHQP. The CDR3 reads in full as CASSGKPQADPHQPQYF.

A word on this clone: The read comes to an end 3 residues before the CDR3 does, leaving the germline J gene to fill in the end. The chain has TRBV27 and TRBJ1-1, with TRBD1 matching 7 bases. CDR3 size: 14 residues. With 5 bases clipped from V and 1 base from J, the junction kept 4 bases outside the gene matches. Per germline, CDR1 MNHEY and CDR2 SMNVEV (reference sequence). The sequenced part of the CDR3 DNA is TGTGCCAGCAGTCCAGGACAGGAGAACACTGAA. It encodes CASSPGQENTE. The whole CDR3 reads CASSPGQENTEAFF.

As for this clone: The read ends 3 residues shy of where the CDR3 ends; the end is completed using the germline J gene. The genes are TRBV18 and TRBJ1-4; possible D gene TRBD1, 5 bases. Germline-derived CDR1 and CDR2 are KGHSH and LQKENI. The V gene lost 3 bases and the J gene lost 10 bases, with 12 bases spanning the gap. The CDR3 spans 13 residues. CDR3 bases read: TGTGCCAGCTCACCGTCGGAGGGGTCAAAA. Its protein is CASSPSEGSK. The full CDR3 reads CASSPSEGSKLFF.

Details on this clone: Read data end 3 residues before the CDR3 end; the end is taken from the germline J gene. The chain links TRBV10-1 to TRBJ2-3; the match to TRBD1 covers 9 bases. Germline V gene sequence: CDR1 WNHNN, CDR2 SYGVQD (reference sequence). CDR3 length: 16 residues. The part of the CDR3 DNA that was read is TGCGCCAGCAGCGACGGACAGGGGTTGATTGGAGAGACG. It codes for CASSDGQGLIGET. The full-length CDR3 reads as CASSDGQGLIGETQYF.

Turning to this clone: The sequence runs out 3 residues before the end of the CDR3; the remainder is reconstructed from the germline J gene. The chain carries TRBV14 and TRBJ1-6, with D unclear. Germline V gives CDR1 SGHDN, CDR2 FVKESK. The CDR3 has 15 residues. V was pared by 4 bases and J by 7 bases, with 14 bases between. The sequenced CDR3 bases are TGTGCCAGCAGCCGCAGTCCATCTGTGAATTCACCC. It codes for CASSRSPSVNSP. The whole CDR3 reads CASSRSPSVNSPLHF. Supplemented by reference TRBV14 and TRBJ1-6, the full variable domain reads EAGVTQFPSHSVIEKGQTVTLRCDPISGHDNLYWYRRVMGKEIKFLLHFVKESKQDESGMPNNRFLAERTGGTYSTLKVQPAELEDSGVYFCASSRSPSVNSPLHFGNGTRLTVT.

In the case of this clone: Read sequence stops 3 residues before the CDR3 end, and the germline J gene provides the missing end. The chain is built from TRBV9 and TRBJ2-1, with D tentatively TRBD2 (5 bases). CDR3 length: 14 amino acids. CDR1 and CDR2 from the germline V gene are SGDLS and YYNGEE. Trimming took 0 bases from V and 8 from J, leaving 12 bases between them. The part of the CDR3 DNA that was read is TGTGCCAGCAGCGTAGGATCGAGGGTCGATGAG. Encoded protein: CASSVGSRVDE. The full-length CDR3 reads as CASSVGSRVDEQFF.

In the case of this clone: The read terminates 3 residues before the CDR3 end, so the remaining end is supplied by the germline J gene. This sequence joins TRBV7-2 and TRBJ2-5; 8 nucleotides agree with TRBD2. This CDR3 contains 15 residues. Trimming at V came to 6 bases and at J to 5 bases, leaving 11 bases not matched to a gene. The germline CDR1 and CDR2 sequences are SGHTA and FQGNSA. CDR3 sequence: CASRRPGTSGETQYF. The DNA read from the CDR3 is TGTGCCAGCAGAAGACCCGGGACTAGTGGGGAGACC.

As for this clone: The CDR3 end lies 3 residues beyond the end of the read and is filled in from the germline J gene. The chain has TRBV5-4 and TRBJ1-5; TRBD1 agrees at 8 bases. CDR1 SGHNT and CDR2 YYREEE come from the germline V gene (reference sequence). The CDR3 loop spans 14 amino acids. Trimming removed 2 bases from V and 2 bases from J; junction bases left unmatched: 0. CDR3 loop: CASSLQGGNQPQHF. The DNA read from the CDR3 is TGTGCCAGCAGCTTACAGGGGGGCAATCAGCCC.

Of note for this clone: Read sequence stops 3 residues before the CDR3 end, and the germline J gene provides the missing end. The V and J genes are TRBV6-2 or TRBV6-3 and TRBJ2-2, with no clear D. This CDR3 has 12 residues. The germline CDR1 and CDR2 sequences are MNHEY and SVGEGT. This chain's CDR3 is CASSHVAEKLFF. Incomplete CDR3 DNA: TGTGCCAGCAGCCACGTGGCTGAAAAG.

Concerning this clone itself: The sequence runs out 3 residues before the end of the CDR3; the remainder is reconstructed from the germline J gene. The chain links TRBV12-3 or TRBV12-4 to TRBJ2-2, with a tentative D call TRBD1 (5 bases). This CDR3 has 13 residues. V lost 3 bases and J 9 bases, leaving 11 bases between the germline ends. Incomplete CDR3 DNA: TGTGCCAGCAGTTTGGTGGGGCAACGGGAG. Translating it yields CASSLVGQRE. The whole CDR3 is CASSLVGQRELFF.

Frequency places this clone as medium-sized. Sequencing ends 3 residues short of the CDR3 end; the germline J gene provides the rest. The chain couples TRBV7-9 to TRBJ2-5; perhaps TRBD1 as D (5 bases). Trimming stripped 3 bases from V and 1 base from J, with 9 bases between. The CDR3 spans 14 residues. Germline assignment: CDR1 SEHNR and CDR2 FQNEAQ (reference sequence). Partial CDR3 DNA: TGTGCCAGCAGCTTTGGACAAATCCAAGAGACC. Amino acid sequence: CASSFGQIQET. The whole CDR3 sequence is CASSFGQIQETQYF. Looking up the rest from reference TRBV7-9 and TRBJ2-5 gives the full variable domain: DTGVSQNPRHKITKRGQNVTFRCDPISEHNRLYWYRQTLGQGPEFLTYFQNEAQLEKSRLLSDRFSAERPKGSFSTLEIQRTEQGDSAMYLCASSFGQIQETQYFGPGTRLLVL.

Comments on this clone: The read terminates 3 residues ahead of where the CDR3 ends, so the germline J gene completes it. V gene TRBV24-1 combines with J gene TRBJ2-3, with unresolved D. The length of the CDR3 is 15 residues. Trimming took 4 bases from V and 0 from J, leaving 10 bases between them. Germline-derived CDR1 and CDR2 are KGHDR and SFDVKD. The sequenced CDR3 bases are TGTGCCACCAGTGACAAGGGTCCTAGCACAGATACG. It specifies CATSDKGPSTDT. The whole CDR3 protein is CATSDKGPSTDTQYF.

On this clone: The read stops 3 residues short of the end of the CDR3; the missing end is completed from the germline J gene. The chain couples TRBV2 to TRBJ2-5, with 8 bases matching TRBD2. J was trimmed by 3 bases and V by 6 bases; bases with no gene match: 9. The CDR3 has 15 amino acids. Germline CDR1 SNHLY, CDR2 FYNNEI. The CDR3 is CASRAAGVREETQYF. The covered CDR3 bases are TGTGCCAGCAGGGCAGCGGGGGTAAGGGAAGAGACC.

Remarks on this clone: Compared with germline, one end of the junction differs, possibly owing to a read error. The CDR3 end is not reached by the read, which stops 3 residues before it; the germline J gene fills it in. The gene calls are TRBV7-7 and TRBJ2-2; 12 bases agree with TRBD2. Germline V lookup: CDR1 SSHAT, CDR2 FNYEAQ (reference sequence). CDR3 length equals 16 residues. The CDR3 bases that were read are TGTGCTAGCAGCTCGCGACTAGCGGGGGACACCGGGGAG. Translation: CASSSRLAGDTGE. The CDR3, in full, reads CASSSRLAGDTGELFF. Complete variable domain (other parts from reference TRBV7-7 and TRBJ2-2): GAGVSQSPRYKVTKRGQDVTLRCDPISSHATLYWYQQALGQGPEFLTYFNYEAQPDKSGLPSDRFSAERPEGSISTLTIQRTEQRDSAMYRCASSSRLAGDTGELFFGEGSRLTVL.

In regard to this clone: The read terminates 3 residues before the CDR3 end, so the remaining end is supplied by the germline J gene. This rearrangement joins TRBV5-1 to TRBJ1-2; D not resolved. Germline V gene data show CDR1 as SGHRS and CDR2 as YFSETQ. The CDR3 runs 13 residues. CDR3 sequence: CASSPDYYETYTF. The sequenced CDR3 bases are TGCGCCAGCAGCCCTGACTACTATGAGACC.

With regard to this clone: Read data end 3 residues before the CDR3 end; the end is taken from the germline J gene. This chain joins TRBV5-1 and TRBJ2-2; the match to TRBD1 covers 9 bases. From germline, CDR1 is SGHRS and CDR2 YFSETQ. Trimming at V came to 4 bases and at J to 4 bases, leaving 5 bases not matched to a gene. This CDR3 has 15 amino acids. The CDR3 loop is CASSQQGAATGELFF. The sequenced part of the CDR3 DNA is TGCGCCAGCAGCCAACAGGGGGCGGCCACCGGGGAG.

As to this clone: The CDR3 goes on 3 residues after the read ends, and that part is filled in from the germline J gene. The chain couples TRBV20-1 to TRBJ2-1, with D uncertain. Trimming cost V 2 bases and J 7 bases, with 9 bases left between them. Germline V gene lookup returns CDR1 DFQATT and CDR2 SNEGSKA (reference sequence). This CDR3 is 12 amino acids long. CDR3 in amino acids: CSARPTRNEQFF. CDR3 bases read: TGCAGTGCTAGACCCACGCGGAATGAG.

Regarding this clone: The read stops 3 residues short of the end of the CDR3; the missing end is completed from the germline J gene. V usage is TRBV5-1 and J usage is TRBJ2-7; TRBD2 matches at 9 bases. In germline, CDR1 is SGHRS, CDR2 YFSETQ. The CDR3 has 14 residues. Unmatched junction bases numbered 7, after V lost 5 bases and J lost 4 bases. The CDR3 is CASSPGTSSYEQYF. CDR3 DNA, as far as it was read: TGCGCCAGCAGTCCCGGGACTAGCAGTTACGAG.

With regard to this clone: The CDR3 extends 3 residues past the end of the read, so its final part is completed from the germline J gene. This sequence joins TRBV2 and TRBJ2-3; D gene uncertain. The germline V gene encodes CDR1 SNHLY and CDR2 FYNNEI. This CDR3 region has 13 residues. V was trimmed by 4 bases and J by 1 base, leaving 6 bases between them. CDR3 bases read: TGTGCCAGCAGTGTAACGGGCACAGATACG. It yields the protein CASSVTGTDT. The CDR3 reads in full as CASSVTGTDTQYF.

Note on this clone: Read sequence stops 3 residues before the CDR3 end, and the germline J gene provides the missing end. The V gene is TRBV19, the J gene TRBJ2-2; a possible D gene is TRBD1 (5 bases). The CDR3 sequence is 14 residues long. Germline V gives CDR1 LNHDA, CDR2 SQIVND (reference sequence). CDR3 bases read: TGTGCCAGTAATGAGGCTGCTGGGGCCAACGTG. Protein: CASNEAAGANV. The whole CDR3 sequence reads CASNEAAGANVLFF. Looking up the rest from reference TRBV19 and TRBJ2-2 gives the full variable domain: DGGITQSPKYLFRKEGQNVTLSCEQNLNHDAMYWYRQDPGQGLRLIYYSQIVNDFQKGDIAEGYSVSREKKESFPLTVTSAQKNPTAFYLCASNEAAGANVLFFGEGSRLTVL.

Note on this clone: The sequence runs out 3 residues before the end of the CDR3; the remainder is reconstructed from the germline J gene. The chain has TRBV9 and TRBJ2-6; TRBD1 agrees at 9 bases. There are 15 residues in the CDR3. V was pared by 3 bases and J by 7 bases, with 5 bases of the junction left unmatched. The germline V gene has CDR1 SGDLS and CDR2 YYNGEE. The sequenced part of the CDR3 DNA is TGTGCCAGCAGCGCCATGGGACAGGGAGCCAACGTC. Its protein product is CASSAMGQGANV. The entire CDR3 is CASSAMGQGANVLTF.

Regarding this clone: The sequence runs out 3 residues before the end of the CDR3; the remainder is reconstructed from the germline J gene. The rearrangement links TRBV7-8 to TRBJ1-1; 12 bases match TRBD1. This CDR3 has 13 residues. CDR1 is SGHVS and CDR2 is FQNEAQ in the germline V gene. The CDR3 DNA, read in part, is TGTGCCAGCAGCCGACGGGACAGGGGGCTA. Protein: CASSRRDRGL. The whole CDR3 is CASSRRDRGLAFF.

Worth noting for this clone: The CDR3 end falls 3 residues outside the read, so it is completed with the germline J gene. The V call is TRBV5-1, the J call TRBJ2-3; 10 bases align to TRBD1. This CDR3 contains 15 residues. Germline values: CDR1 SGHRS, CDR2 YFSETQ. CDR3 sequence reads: CASSLGQGARETQYF. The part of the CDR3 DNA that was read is TGCGCCAGCAGCTTGGGACAGGGGGCGCGGGAGACG.

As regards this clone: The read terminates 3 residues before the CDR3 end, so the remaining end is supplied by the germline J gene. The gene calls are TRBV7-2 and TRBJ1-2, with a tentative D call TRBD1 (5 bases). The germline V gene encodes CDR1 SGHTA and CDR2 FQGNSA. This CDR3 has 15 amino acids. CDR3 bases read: TGTGCCAGCAGCTTACATGCGGGGGGGGACTACGAC. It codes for CASSLHAGGDYD. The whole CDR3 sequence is CASSLHAGGDYDYTF.

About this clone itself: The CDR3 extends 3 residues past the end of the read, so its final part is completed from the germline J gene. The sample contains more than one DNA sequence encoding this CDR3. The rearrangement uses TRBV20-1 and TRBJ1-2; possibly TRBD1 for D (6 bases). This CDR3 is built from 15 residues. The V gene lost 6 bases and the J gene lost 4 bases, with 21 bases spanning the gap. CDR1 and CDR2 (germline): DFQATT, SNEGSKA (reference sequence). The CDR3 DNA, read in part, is TGCAGTGCGAGACAGGTTGGTGAACCCCGCTATGGC. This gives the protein CSARQVGEPRYG. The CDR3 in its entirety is CSARQVGEPRYGYTF.